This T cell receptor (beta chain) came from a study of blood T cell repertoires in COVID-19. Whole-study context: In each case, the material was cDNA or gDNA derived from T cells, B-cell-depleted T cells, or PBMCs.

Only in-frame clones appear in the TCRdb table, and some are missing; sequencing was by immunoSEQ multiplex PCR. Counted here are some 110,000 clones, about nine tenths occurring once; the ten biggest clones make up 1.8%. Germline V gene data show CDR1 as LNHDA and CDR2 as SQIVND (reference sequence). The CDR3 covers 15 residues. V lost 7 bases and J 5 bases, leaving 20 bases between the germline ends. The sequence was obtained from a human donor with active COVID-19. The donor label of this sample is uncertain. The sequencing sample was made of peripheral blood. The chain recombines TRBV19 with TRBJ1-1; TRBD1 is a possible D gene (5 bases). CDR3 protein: CASKTGGRDGTEAFF. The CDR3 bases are TGTGCCAGTAAGACCGGGGGAAGGGATGGGACTGAAGCTTTCTTT.